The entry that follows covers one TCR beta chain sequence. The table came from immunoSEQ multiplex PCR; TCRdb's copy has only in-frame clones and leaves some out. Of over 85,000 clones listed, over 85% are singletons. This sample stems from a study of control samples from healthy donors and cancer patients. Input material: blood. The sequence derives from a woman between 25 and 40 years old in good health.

The CDR3 loop reads CATARGGATTNEKLFF. CDR3 in DNA: TGTGCCACCGCGCGGGGGGGGGCAACAACTAATGAAAAACTGTTTTTT. V and J are TRBV5-4 and TRBJ1-4; a weak D match, TRBD1 (6 bases). Per germline, CDR1 SGHNT and CDR2 YYREEE (reference sequence). V lost 9 bases and J lost 0, with 18 bases in between. This CDR3 spans 16 amino acids.